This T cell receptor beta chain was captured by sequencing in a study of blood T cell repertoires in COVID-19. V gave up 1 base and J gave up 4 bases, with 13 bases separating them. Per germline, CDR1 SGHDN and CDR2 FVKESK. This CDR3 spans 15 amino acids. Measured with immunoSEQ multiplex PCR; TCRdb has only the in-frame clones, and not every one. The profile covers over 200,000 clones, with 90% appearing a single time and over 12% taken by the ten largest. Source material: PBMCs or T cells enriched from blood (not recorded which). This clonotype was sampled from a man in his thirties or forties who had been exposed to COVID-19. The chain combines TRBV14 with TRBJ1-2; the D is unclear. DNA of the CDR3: TGTGCCAGCAGCCAAGTGGGAGGAGGAGGCTATGGCTACACCTTC. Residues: CASSQVGGGGYGYTF.